A selection of T cell receptor beta chains follows, all from one sample in a study of blood T cell repertoires in COVID-19. Only in-frame clones appear in the TCRdb table, and some are missing; sequencing was by immunoSEQ multiplex PCR. Here the sample spans 60,000 to 90,000 clones, roughly 84% being singletons. Sequenced: peripheral blood. These receptors originate from a man aged 50 to 60 with acute or convalescent COVID-19. Both conserved end residues are part of each CDR3. D genes are given only for firm matches. Part of the rows lack a size; the others show once, few, many or a class for expanded clones.

clone_size	v_call	j_call	d_call	cdr3_nt	cdr3_aa
few	TRBV3-1/TRBV3-2	TRBJ2-2	-	TGTGCCAGCAGTTCCCTATACACCGGGGAGCTGTTTTTT	CASSSLYTGELFF
-	TRBV7-2	TRBJ2-2	-	TGTGCCAGCAGCCGACAGTTCACCGGGGAGCTGTTTTTT	CASSRQFTGELFF
-	TRBV5-1	TRBJ2-3	TRBD2	TGCGCCAGCAGCTCGGGACTAGCGGGAGTCACAGATACGCAGTATTTT	CASSSGLAGVTDTQYF
-	TRBV29-1	TRBJ1-5	-	TGCAGCGTCCGACAGAGTAGCAATCAGCCCCAGCATTTT	CSVRQSSNQPQHF
many	TRBV6-5	TRBJ2-7	-	TGTGCCAGTACAAGGGCCGGGAGATACGAGCAGTACTTC	CASTRAGRYEQYF
-	TRBV11-3	TRBJ2-5	-	TGTGCCAGCAGCCCGCAGGGGGGCCAAGAGACCCAGTACTTC	CASSPQGGQETQYF
-	TRBV9	TRBJ1-2	TRBD1	TGTGCCAGCAGCCCAGGGACAGGGGCAGCCTATGGCTACACCTTC	CASSPGTGAAYGYTF
-	TRBV7-9	TRBJ2-1	-	TGTGCCAGCAGCTTACCATCAGAGCAGTTCTTC	CASSLPSEQFF
-	TRBV4-1	TRBJ2-7	-	TGCGCCAGCAGCCATCCGGGCTACGAGCAGTACTTC	CASSHPGYEQYF
-	TRBV3-1/TRBV3-2	TRBJ2-5	TRBD2	TGTGCCAGCAGCCAAGGGCTCGGGGGGGGGACCCAGTACTTC	CASSQGLGGGTQYF
-	TRBV4-3	TRBJ1-2	-	TGCGCCAGCAGCCAAGACAAGTGGGGAGAGGGCGGCGGCTACACCTTC	CASSQDKWGEGGGYTF
-	TRBV4-2	TRBJ2-4	TRBD1	TGTGCCAGCAGCCTGACAGGGGGCGTTGGTAACATTCAGTACTTC	CASSLTGGVGNIQYF
-	TRBV11-2	TRBJ2-1	-	TGTGCCAGCAGCTCCCCAAATCTGGCGGGAACGGCCTACAATGAGCAGTTCTTC	CASSSPNLAGTAYNEQFF
-	TRBV29-1	TRBJ2-1	TRBD1	TGCAGCGTTGAAAGGGGAACAGGGGGTAGTAATGAGCAGTTCTTC	CSVERGTGGSNEQFF
-	TRBV3-1/TRBV3-2	TRBJ2-3	TRBD2	TGTGCCAGCAGCCAAGGGGGCGCTAGCGGGGGGCATACGCAGTATTTT	CASSQGGASGGHTQYF
few	TRBV12-3/TRBV12-4	TRBJ1-2	TRBD1	TGTGCCAGCACCAGACAGGGATCCTATGGCTACACCTTC	CASTRQGSYGYTF
-	TRBV28	TRBJ1-1	-	TGTGCCAGCAAGCCCAATAGTGGACTGATGAACACTGAAGCTTTCTTT	CASKPNSGLMNTEAFF
few	TRBV7-6	TRBJ2-1	-	TGTGCCAGCAGCCCAGGTAGCGATGAGCAGTTCTTC	CASSPGSDEQFF
-	TRBV5-5	TRBJ2-5	TRBD1	TGTGCCAGCAGCTTGTGGGGACAGTCTCAAGAGACCCAGTACTTC	CASSLWGQSQETQYF
-	TRBV18	TRBJ2-5	TRBD1	TGTGCCAGCTCACCACAGGGGGCACAAGAGACCCAGTACTTC	CASSPQGAQETQYF
-	TRBV5-1	TRBJ2-2	TRBD1	TGCGCCAGCACCCACGACAGGGCGAGGGGCACCGGGGAGCTGTTTTTT	CASTHDRARGTGELFF
-	TRBV6-2/TRBV6-3	TRBJ2-1	TRBD1	TGTGCCAGCAGTTACTTCGGGACAGGGGCACATGAGCAGTTCTTC	CASSYFGTGAHEQFF
-	TRBV27	TRBJ2-7	TRBD1	TGTGCCAGCAGGGATGGGACAGGGGCTTCCTACGAGCAGTACTTC	CASRDGTGASYEQYF
once	TRBV24-1	TRBJ1-2	TRBD1	TGTGCCACCAGTGACCCGAGACAGGGGCGAGGTAACTATGGCTACACCTTC	CATSDPRQGRGNYGYTF
once	TRBV6-2/TRBV6-3	TRBJ1-1	TRBD1	TGTGCCAGCAGTTTCGCCCCCATACTTTTTAACAGGGGGGCAAACACTGAAGCTTTCTTT	CASSFAPILFNRGANTEAFF
few	TRBV3-1/TRBV3-2	TRBJ2-3	TRBD2	TGTGCCAGCAGCTCCTTTAGCGGGGGGTCAGATACGCAGTATTTT	CASSSFSGGSDTQYF
-	TRBV7-2	TRBJ2-3	TRBD2	TGTGCCAGCAGGACTAGCGGCACAGATACGCAGTATTTT	CASRTSGTDTQYF
-	TRBV3-1/TRBV3-2	TRBJ1-1	-	TGTGCCAGCAGCCGCGCCCCGAACACTGAAGCTTTCTTT	CASSRAPNTEAFF